Listed below are T cell receptor beta chains from one sample, sequenced in a study of cytomegalovirus exposure and HLA in healthy donors. The data were produced by immunoSEQ multiplex PCR, yet TCRdb's version contains in-frame clones alone and is incomplete. In the table there are about 97,000 clones, around 82% of which are singletons. Material for sequencing was PBMCs. These receptor sequences come from a man aged 40-49 years in good health and CMV-seropositive. Each CDR3 is given with its conserved first and last residue. A D gene is named only where the DNA matches it firmly. For some rows the clone size is stated as once, few or many, or as a class when expanded; others skip it.

CASSKEISGNTIYF	TGTGCCAGCAGCAAGGAGATCTCTGGAAACACCATATATTTT	NA	TRBV28	NA	TRBJ1-3
CVSSPLAGDGSYEQYF	TGTGTCAGCAGTCCCTTAGCGGGAGACGGGTCCTACGAGCAGTACTTC	TRBD2	TRBV27	NA	TRBJ2-7
CASSTTSDRVGNTIYF	TGTGCCAGCAGCACTACCTCGGACAGGGTTGGGAACACCATATATTTT	TRBD1	TRBV9	NA	TRBJ1-3
CASSQDRGRTNVLTF	TGTGCCAGCAGCCAAGACAGGGGTAGGACCAACGTCCTGACTTTC	NA	TRBV4-2	NA	TRBJ2-6
CASRYRGTNYGYTF	TGTGCCAGCAGATACAGGGGGACTAACTATGGCTACACCTTC	TRBD1	TRBV5-4	NA	TRBJ1-2
CSARGGETQYF	TGCAGTGCCAGGGGCGGCGAGACCCAGTACTTC	NA	TRBV20-1	NA	TRBJ2-5
CASSQGRGESLYEQYF	TGTGCCAGCAGCCAAGGAAGGGGTGAGAGTCTGTACGAGCAGTACTTC	NA	TRBV4-2	NA	TRBJ2-7
CASFRGEGNYGYTF	TGTGCCAGCTTCAGAGGGGAGGGGAACTATGGCTACACCTTC	NA	TRBV5-6	few	TRBJ1-2
CASSIGRGWGTTEAFF	TGTGCCAGTAGTATCGGAAGGGGCTGGGGTACCACTGAAGCTTTCTTT	NA	TRBV19	NA	TRBJ1-1
CASSPYPGQGGSGELFF	TGTGCCAGCAGCCCATACCCCGGACAGGGGGGATCCGGGGAGCTGTTTTTT	TRBD1	TRBV28	NA	TRBJ2-2